A selection of T cell receptor beta chains follows, all from one sample in a study of PD-1 blockade in classical Hodgkin lymphoma. The repertoire was sequenced with immunoSEQ multiplex PCR; TCRdb's copy has only in-frame clones and lacks some. Of nearly 3,000 clones in the sample, roughly 60% were seen once. The sequences come from CD8+ T cells from blood, collected at baseline. Source of these receptors: a human donor with classical Hodgkin lymphoma. Each CDR3 is given with its conserved first and last residue. A D gene is named only where the DNA matches it firmly. Clone sizes are given selectively: once, few, many, or a class where the clone is expanded.

>TRBV29-1|NA|13|NA|TRBJ2-7
TGCAGCGTTGAGGACTTTCAGACCTACGAGCAGTACTTC
CSVEDFQTYEQYF
>TRBV29-1|NA|15|once|TRBJ2-2
TGCAGCGTTGAAGTAAGGCGAGGAGCGACCGGGGAGCTGTTTTTT
CSVEVRRGATGELFF
>TRBV10-3|NA|14|few|TRBJ1-1
TGTGCCATCGGTAGCGGAGGAATGAACACTGAAGCTTTCTTT
CAIGSGGMNTEAFF
>TRBV28|NA|12|once|TRBJ2-7
TGTGCCACTGCAGGGGTTTCCTACGAGCAGTACTTC
CATAGVSYEQYF
>TRBV7-7|TRBD2|17|NA|TRBJ2-2
TGTGCTAGCAGCGCGACTCTAGCGGGAACGAACACCGGGGAGCTGTTTTTT
CASSATLAGTNTGELFF
>TRBV28|NA|15|NA|TRBJ1-2
TGTGCCAGCAGTTTAAGGCCCGCCGCACCATATGGCTACACCTTC
CASSLRPAAPYGYTF
>TRBV19|TRBD1|15|large|TRBJ2-7
TGTGCCAGTAGGCATACAAGACAGGGGCGGAACGAGCAGTACTTC
CASRHTRQGRNEQYF
>TRBV18|TRBD1|15|few|TRBJ2-3
TGTGCCAGCTCACTCACCCGCGGACAGGGAGATACGCAGTATTTT
CASSLTRGQGDTQYF
>TRBV30|NA|12|NA|TRBJ1-5
TGTGCCTGGAGTGTATTTAATCAGCCCCAGCATTTT
CAWSVFNQPQHF
>TRBV6-5|TRBD1|12|NA|TRBJ2-7
TGTGCCAGCAGTTACGGGACAGGCGAGCAGTACTTC
CASSYGTGEQYF
>TRBV5-6|TRBD1|16|NA|TRBJ2-7
TGTGCCAGCAGCTTTTTAGTAGGGACAGGGTTTTACGAGCAGTACTTC
CASSFLVGTGFYEQYF
>TRBV30|NA|15|NA|TRBJ1-5
TGTGCCTGGAGTGTACCAGACTATAGCAATCAGCCCCAGCATTTT
CAWSVPDYSNQPQHF
>TRBV13|TRBD2|16|NA|TRBJ2-2
TGTGCCAGCAGCTACCTAGCGGGGGCGAACACCGGGGAGCTGTTTTTT
CASSYLAGANTGELFF
>TRBV29-1|NA|14|NA|TRBJ2-3
TGCAGCGTTGAATTGGGCGGGAAGGCAGATACGCAGTATTTT
CSVELGGKADTQYF
>TRBV6-5|NA|16|NA|TRBJ2-2
TGTGCCAGCAGTTACGAACACCCCGCGAACACCGGGGAGCTGTTTTTT
CASSYEHPANTGELFF
>TRBV4-1|NA|14|NA|TRBJ2-5
TGCGCCAGCAGCCAAGACCTAGCAGAAGAGACCCAGTACTTC
CASSQDLAEETQYF
>TRBV7-6|TRBD1|17|few|TRBJ1-3
TGTGCCAGCAGAGAGGGACAGGGTGAGAGCTCTGGAAACACCATATATTTT
CASREGQGESSGNTIYF
>TRBV11-3|NA|14|NA|TRBJ2-2
TGTGCCAGCAGCTTAGGGCCTACCACCGGGGAGCTGTTTTTT
CASSLGPTTGELFF
>TRBV2|NA|14|NA|TRBJ1-1
TGTGCCAGGGACTCCGGGGATGTGAACACTGAAGCTTTCTTT
CARDSGDVNTEAFF
>TRBV6-5|NA|16|NA|TRBJ2-5
TGTGCCAGCAGTTACTCCCCCTCCGCTCCCCAAGAGACCCAGTACTTC
CASSYSPSAPQETQYF
>TRBV29-1|TRBD2|15|once|TRBJ2-3
TGCAGCGTTGAAGGGGGTATAGCGGGGACAGATACGCAGTATTTT
CSVEGGIAGTDTQYF